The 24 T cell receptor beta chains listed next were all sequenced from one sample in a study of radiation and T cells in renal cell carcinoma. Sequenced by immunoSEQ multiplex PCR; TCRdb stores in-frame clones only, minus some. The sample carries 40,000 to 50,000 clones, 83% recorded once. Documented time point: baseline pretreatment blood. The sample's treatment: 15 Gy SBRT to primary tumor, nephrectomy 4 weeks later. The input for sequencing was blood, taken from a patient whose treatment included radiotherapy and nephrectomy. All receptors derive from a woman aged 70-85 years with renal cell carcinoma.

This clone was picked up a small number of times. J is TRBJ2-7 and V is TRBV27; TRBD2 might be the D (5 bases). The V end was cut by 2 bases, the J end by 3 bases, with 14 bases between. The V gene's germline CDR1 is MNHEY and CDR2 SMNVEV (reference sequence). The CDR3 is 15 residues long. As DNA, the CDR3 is TGTGCCAGCAGTTTAGATAGCCTAGCTTTCTACGAGCAGTACTTC. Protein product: CASSLDSLAFYEQYF.

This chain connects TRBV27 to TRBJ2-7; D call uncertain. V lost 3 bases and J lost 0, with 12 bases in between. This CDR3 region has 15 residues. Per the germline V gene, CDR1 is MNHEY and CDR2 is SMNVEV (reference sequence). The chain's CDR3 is CASSFGLRSSYEQYF. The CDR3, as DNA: TGTGCCAGCAGTTTTGGCCTCAGGAGCTCCTACGAGCAGTACTTC.

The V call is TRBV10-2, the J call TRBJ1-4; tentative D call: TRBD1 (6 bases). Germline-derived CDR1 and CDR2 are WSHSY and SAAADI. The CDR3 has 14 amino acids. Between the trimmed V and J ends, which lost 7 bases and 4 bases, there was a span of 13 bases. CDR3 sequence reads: CASKDRWGNEKLFF. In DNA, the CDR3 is TGCGCCAGCAAGGACAGATGGGGTAATGAAAAACTGTTTTTT.

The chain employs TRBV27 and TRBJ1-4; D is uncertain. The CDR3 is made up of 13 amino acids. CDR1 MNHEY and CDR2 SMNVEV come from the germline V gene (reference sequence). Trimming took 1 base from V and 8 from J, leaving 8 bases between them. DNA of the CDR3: TGTGCCAGCAGTTTATGGGCGGACGAAAAACTGTTTTTT. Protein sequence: CASSLWADEKLFF.

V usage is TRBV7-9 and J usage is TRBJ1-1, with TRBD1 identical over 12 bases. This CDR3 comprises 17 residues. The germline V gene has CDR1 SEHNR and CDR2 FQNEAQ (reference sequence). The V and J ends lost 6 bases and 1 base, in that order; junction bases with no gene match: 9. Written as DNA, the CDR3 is TGTGCCAGCAGGGCCGGGACAGGGGGCTTGGGGAACACTGAAGCTTTCTTT. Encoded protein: CASRAGTGGLGNTEAFF.

As DNA, the CDR3 is TGTGCCAGCAGCGTAGCGCCAGACGGGGGAAACTATGGCTACACCTTC. Translated: CASSVAPDGGNYGYTF. The chain uses TRBV9 and TRBJ1-2, with D possibly being TRBD1 (5 bases). The CDR3 runs to 16 residues. Trimming removed 0 bases from V and 2 bases from J, with 14 bases in between. Per germline, CDR1 SGDLS and CDR2 YYNGEE. Together with reference TRBV9 and TRBJ1-2, the CDR3 gives the full variable domain: DSGVTQTPKHLITATGQRVTLRCSPRSGDLSVYWYQQSLDQGLQFLIQYYNGEERAKGNILERFSAQQFPDLHSELNLSSLELGDSALYFCASSVAPDGGNYGYTFGSGTRLTVV.

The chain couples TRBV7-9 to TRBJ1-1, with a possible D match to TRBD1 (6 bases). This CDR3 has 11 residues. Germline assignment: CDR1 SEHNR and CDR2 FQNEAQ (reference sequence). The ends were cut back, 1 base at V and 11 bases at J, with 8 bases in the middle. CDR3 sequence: CASSLGDKAFF. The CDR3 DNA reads TGTGCCAGCAGCTTAGGGGACAAGGCTTTCTTT.

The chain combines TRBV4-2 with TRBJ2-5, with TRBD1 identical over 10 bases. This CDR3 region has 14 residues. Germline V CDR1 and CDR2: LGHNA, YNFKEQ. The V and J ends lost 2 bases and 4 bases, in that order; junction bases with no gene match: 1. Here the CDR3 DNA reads TGTGCCAGCAGCCAAAGACAGGGGGCAGAGACCCAGTACTTC. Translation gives CASSQRQGAETQYF.

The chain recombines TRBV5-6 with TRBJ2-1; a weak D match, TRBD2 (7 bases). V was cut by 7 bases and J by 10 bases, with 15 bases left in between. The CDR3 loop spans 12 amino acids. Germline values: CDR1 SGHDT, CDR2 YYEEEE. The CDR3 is CASSPGGREQFF. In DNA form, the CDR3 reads TGTGCCAGCTCCCCGGGGGGCCGGGAGCAGTTCTTC.

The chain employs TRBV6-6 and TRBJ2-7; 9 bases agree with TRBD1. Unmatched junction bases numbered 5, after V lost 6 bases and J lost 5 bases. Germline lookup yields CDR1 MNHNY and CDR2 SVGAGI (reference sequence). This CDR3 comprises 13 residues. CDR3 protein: CASSPRQGDEQYF. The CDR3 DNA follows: TGTGCCAGCAGCCCCCGACAGGGGGACGAGCAGTACTTC.

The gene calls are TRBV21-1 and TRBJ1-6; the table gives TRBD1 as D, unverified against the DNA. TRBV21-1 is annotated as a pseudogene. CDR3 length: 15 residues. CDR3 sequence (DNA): TGTGCCAGTCCCGACAGGGGAGGTTGTAATTCACCCCTCCACTTT. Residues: CASPDRGGCNSPLHF.

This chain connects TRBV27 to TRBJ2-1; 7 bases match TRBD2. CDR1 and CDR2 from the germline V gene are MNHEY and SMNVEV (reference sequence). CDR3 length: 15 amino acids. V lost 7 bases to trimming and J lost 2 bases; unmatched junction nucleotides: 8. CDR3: CASTSGGVPYNEQFF. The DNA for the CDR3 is TGTGCCAGCACCTCTGGGGGGGTTCCCTACAATGAGCAGTTCTTC.

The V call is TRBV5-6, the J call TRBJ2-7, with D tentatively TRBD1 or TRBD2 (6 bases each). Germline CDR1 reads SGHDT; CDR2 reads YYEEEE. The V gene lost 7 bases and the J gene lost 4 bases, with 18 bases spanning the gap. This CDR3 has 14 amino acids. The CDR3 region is CASALGGTPYEQYF. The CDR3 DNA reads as TGTGCCAGCGCCCTGGGGGGCACCCCATACGAGCAGTACTTC.

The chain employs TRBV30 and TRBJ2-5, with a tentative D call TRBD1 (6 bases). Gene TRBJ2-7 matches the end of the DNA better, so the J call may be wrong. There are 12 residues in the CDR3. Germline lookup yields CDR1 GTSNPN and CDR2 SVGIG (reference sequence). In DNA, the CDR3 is TGTGCCTGGCGGGACACGACCTACGAGCAGTACTTC. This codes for CAWRDTTYEQYF.

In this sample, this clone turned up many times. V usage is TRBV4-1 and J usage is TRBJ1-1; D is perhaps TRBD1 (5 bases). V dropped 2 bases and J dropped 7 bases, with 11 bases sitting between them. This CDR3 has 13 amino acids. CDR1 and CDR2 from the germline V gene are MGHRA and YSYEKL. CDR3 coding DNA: TGCGCCAGCAGCCAATTTGCGACAGATGAAGCTTTCTTT. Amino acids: CASSQFATDEAFF.

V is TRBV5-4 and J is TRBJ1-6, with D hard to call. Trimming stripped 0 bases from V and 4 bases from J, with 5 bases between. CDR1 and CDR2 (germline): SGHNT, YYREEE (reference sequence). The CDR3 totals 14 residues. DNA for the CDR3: TGTGCCAGCAGCTTGGAACTGTATAATTCACCCCTCCACTTT. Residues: CASSLELYNSPLHF.

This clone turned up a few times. The CDR3, as DNA: TGTGCCACCAGCAGAGTACTAGCGGGTTACACCGGGGAGCTGTTTTTT. It encodes CATSRVLAGYTGELFF. The rearrangement links TRBV15 to TRBJ2-2; 9 positions agree with TRBD2. The CDR3 sequence is 16 residues long. Germline lookup yields CDR1 LNHNV and CDR2 YYDKDF (reference sequence). With 1 base clipped from V and 3 bases from J, the junction kept 3 bases outside the gene matches.

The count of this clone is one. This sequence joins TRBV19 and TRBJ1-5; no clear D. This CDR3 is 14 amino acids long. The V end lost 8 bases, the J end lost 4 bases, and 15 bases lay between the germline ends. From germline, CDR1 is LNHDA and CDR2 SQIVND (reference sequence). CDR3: CASEETAWNQPQHF. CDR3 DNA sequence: TGTGCCAGTGAGGAGACGGCCTGGAATCAGCCCCAGCATTTT.

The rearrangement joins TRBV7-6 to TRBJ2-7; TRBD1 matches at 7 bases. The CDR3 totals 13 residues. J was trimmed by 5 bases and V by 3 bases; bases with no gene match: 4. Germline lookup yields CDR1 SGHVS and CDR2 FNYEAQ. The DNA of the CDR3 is TGTGCCAGCAGCTTCGCAGGGGGAGACGAGCAGTACTTC. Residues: CASSFAGGDEQYF.

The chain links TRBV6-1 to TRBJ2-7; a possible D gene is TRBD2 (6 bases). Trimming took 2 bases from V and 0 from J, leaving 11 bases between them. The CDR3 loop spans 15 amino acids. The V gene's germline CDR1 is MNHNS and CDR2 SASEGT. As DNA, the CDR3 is TGTGCCAGCAGTGAACTTGGGGGGAGCTCCTACGAGCAGTACTTC. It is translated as CASSELGGSSYEQYF.

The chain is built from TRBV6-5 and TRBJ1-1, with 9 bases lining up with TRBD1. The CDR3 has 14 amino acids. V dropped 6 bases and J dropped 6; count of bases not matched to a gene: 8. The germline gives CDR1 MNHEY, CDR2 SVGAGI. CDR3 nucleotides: TGTGCCAGCAGCTGGGACAGGGTCTTTCCTGAAGCTTTCTTT. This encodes CASSWDRVFPEAFF.

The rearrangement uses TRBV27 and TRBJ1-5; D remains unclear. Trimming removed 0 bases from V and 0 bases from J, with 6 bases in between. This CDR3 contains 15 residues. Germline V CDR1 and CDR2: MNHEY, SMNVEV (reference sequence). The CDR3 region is CASSLSYGSNQPQHF. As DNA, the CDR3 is TGTGCCAGCAGTTTATCGTACGGTAGCAATCAGCCCCAGCATTTT.

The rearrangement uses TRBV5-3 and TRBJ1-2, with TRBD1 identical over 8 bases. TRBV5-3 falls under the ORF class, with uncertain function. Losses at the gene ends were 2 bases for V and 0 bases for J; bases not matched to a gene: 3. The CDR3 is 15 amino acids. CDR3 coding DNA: TGTGCCAGAAGCTTAGGACAGGGACCTAACTATGGCTACACCTTC. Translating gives CARSLGQGPNYGYTF.

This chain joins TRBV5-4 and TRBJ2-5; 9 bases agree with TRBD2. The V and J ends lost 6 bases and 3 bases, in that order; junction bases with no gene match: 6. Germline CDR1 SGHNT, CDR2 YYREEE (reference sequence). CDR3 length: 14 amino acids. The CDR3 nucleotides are TGTGCCAGCACCCTCAGCGGGGGGAAAGAGACCCAGTACTTC. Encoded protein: CASTLSGGKETQYF. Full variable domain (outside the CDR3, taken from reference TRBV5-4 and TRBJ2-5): ETGVTQSPTHLIKTRGQQVTLRCSSQSGHNTVSWYQQALGQGPQFIFQYYREEENGRGNFPPRFSGLQFPNYSSELNVNALELDDSALYLCASTLSGGKETQYFGPGTRLLVL.